This TCR beta chain was found in a study of radiotherapy plus CTLA-4 blockade in lung cancer. In the study overall: Objective responses were seen in 18% of patients, disease control in more than 30%. Study-wide points: Clones of tumor-derived TCRs expanded in blood after radiotherapy plus ipilimumab. Reports identified early blood T cell clone dynamics, with interferon-beta, as the best response predictor.

Ipilimumab CTLA-4 blockade and focal radiation were given to patients with chemo-refractory metastatic non-small-cell lung cancer. Remarks on this clone: Its specificity is unknown.

Sequencing used immunoSEQ multiplex PCR; TCRdb keeps in-frame clones, though not all of them. The sample includes approximately 28,000 clones, around 79% of them seen just once. This CDR3 is built from 15 residues. After removal of 2 bases from V and 5 bases from J, the junction contained 8 bases not matched to a gene. CDR1 is SEHNR, CDR2 FQNEAQ, per germline (reference sequence). The clonotype comes from a human donor with non-small cell lung cancer who had stable disease on radiotherapy plus ipilimumab. The sequenced sample was peripheral blood, obtained from a patient treated with radiotherapy plus ipilimumab. J is TRBJ2-5 and V is TRBV7-9; 7 nucleotides align to TRBD2. The CDR3 DNA is TGTGCCAGCAGCTTATCGGGGGGAGTGGGGGAGACCCAGTACTTC. This sequence encodes CASSLSGGVGETQYF.